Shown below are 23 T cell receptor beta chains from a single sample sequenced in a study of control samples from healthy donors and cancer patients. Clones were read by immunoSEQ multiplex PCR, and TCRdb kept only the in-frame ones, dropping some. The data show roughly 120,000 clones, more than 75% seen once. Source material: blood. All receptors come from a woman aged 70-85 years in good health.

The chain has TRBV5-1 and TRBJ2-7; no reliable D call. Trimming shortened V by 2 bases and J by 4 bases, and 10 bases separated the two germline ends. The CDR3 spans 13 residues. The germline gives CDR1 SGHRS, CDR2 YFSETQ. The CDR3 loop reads CASSFGRLYEQYF. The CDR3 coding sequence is TGCGCCAGCAGCTTCGGACGGTTATACGAGCAGTACTTC.

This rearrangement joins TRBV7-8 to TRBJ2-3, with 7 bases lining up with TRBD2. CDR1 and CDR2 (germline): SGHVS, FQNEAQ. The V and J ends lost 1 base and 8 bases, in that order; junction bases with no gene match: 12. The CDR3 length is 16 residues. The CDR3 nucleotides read TGTGCCAGCAGCTTAGGATCGGGGGGAGGACCCGTTACGCAGTATTTT. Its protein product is CASSLGSGGGPVTQYF.

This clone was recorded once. This CDR3 reads CASSERAGFTGELFF. DNA of the CDR3: TGTGCCAGCAGTGAGAGGGCAGGGTTCACCGGGGAGCTGTTTTTT. The rearrangement links TRBV25-1 to TRBJ2-2; either TRBD1 or TRBD2 may supply D (5 bases each). CDR1 MGHDK and CDR2 SYGVNS come from the germline V gene. CDR3 size: 15 residues. The ends were cut back, 3 bases at V and 4 bases at J, with 12 bases in the middle.

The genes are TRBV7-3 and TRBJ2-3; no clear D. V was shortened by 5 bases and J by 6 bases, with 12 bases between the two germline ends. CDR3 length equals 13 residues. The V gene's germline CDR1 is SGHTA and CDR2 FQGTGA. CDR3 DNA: TGTGCCAGCAGCACCACCCACGGGGATACGCAGTATTTT. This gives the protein CASSTTHGDTQYF.

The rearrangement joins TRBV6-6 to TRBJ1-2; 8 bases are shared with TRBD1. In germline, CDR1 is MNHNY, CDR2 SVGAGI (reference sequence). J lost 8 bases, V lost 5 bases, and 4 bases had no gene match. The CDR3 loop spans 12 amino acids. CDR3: CASSATGVGYTF. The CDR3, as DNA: TGTGCCAGCAGTGCGACAGGGGTCGGCTACACCTTC.

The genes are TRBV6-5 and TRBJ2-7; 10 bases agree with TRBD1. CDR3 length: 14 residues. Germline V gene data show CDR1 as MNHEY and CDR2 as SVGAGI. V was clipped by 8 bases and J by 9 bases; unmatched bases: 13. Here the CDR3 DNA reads TGTGCCAGCGGGGTAAGGACAGGGGGGTCGGGGCAGTACTTC. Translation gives CASGVRTGGSGQYF.

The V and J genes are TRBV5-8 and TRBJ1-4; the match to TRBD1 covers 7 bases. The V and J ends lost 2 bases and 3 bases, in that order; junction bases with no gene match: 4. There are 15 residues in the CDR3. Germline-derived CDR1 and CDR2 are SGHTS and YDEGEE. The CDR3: CASSFGQGANEKLFF. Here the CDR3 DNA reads TGTGCCAGCAGCTTCGGGCAGGGGGCTAATGAAAAACTGTTTTTT. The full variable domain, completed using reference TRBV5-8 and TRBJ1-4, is EAGVTQSPTHLIKTRGQQATLRCSPISGHTSVYWYQQALGLGLQFLLWYDEGEERNRGNFPPRFSGRQFPNYSSELNVNALELEDSALYLCASSFGQGANEKLFFGSGTQLSVL.

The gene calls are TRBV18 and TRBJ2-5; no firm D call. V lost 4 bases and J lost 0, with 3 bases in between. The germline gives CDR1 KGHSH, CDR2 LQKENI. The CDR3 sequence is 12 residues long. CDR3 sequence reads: CASSQYQETQYF. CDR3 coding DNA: TGTGCCAGCTCACAGTACCAAGAGACCCAGTACTTC.

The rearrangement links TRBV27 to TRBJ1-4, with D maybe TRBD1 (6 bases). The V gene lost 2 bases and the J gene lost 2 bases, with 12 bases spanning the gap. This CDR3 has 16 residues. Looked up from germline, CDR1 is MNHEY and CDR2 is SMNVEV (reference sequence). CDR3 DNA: TGTGCCAGCAGTTTACTTGGGGGCATCACTAATGAAAAACTGTTTTTT. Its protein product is CASSLLGGITNEKLFF.

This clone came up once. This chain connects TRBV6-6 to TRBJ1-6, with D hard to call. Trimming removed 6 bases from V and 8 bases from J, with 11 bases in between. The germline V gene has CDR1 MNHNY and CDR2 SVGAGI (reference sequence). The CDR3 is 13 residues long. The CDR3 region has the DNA TGTGCCAGCAGCCCCGTCGCTGATTCACCCCTCCACTTT. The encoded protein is CASSPVADSPLHF.

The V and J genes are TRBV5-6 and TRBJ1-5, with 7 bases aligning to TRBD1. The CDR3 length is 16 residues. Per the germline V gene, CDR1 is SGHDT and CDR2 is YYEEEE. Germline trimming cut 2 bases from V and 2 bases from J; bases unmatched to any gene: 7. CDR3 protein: CASSFAGDRRNQPQHF. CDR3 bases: TGTGCCAGCAGCTTTGCCGGGGACAGACGCAATCAGCCCCAGCATTTT.

The DNA of the CDR3 is TGTGCCAGCAGCTCATCGACAGGGGCTAATGAAAAACTGTTTTTT. Protein: CASSSSTGANEKLFF. The chain employs TRBV5-4 and TRBJ1-4; 8 positions match TRBD1. CDR1 SGHNT and CDR2 YYREEE come from the germline V gene (reference sequence). The CDR3 consists of 15 residues. V gave up 3 bases and J gave up 3 bases; unmatched junction bases: 4.

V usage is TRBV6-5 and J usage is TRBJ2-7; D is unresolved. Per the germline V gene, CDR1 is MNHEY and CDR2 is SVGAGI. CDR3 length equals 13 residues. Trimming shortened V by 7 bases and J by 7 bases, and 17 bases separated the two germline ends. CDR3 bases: TGTGCCAGCAATCCAGGTACCCCCGGGGAGCAGTACTTC. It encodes CASNPGTPGEQYF.

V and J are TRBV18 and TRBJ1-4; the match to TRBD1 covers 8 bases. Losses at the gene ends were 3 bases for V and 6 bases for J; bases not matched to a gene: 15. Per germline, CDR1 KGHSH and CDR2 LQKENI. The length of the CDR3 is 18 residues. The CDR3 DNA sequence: TGTGCCAGCTCACCCCGCACCATAAGGGACAGGAGTCATGAAAAACTGTTTTTT. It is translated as CASSPRTIRDRSHEKLFF.

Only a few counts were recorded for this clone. The CDR3 nucleotides read TGTGCCAGCAGCTTAGCGCTCCCGATCTATGGCTACACCTTC. This translates into CASSLALPIYGYTF. This chain uses TRBV7-9 with TRBJ1-2; D ambiguous. Trimming removed 0 bases at V and 4 bases at J, with 9 bases between. This CDR3 comprises 14 residues. CDR1 and CDR2 (germline): SEHNR, FQNEAQ (reference sequence).

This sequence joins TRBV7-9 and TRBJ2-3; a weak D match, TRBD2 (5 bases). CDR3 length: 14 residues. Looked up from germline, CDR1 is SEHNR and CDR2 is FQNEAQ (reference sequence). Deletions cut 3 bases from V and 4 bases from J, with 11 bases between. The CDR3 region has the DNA TGTGCCAGCAGCTTTTGGGGAGAGGCAGATACGCAGTATTTT. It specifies CASSFWGEADTQYF.

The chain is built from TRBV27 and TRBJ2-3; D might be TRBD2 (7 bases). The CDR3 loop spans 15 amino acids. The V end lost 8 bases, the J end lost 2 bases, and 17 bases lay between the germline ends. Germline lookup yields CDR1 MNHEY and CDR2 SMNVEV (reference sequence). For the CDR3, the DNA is TGTGCCAGCGCCTTAGAGGGGGACTACACAGATACGCAGTATTTT. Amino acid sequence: CASALEGDYTDTQYF.

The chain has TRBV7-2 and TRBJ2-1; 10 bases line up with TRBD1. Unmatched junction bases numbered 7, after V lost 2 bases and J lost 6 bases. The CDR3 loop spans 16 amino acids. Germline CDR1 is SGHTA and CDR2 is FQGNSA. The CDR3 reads CASSLFRDRGFNEQFF. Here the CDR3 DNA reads TGTGCCAGCAGCTTATTCAGGGACAGGGGTTTCAATGAGCAGTTCTTC.

The chain's CDR3 is CASSNSYNEKLFF. In DNA, the CDR3 is TGTGCCAGCAGCAACAGTTATAATGAAAAACTGTTTTTT. The chain carries TRBV6-5 and TRBJ1-4; D gene unclear. This CDR3 is 13 amino acids long. Trimming took 6 bases from V and 4 from J, leaving 9 bases between them. CDR1 and CDR2 from the germline V gene are MNHEY and SVGAGI.

The CDR3 protein is CASSLAAAESYGYTF. The CDR3 DNA follows: TGTGCCAGCAGCTTAGCGGCCGCGGAAAGCTATGGCTACACCTTC. This chain joins TRBV7-2 and TRBJ1-2, with unresolved D. This CDR3 is built from 15 residues. The ends were cut back, 0 bases at V and 4 bases at J, with 12 bases in the middle. CDR1 and CDR2 from the germline V gene are SGHTA and FQGNSA. The whole variable domain, remainder taken from reference TRBV7-2 and TRBJ1-2, is GAGVSQSPSNKVTEKGKDVELRCDPISGHTALYWYRQSLGQGLEFLIYFQGNSAPDKSGLPSDRFSAERTGGSVSTLTIQRTQQEDSAVYLCASSLAAAESYGYTFGSGTRLTVV.

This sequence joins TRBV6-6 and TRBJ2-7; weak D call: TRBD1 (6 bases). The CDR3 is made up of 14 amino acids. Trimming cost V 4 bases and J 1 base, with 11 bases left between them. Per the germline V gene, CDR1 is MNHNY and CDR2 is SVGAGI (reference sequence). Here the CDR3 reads CASSWDTPSYEQYF. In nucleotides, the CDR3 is TGTGCCAGCAGTTGGGACACCCCTTCCTACGAGCAGTACTTC.

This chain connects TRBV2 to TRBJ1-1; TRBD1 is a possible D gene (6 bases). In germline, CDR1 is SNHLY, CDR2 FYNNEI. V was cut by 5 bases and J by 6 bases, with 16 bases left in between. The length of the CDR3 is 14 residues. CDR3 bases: TGTGCCAGCAGTCAAAACAGGGAGTACGCTGAAGCTTTCTTT. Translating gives CASSQNREYAEAFF. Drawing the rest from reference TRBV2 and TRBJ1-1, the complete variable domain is EPEVTQTPSHQVTQMGQEVILRCVPISNHLYFYWYRQILGQKVEFLVSFYNNEISEKSEIFDDQFSVERPDGSNFTLKIRSTKLEDSAMYFCASSQNREYAEAFFGQGTRLTVV.

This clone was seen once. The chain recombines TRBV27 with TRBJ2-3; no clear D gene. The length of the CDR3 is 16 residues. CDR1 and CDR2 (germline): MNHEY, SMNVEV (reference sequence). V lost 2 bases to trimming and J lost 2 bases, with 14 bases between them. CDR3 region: CASSLAGGWTTDTQYF. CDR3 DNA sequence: TGTGCCAGCAGTTTAGCCGGCGGATGGACCACAGATACGCAGTATTTT.